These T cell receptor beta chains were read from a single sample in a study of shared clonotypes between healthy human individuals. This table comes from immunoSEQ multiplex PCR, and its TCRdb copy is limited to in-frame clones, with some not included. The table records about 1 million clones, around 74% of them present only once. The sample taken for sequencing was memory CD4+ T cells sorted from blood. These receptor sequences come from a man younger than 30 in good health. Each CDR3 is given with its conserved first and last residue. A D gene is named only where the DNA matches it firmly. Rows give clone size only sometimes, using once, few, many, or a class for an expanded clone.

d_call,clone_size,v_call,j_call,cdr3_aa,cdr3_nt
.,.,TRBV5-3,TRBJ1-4,CARSFGRANEKLFF,TGTGCCAGAAGCTTCGGTAGGGCTAATGAAAAACTGTTTTTT
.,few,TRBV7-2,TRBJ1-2,CASSHPAGIGGVSTF,TGTGCCAGCAGCCACCCCGCAGGAATCGGTGGAGTCTCTACCTTC
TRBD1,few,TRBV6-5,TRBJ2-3,CASSSRTGGTQYF,TGTGCCAGCAGTTCTCGGACAGGGGGGACGCAGTATTTT
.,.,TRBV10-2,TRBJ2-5,CASSESDVTQYF,TGCGCCAGCAGTGAGTCGGACGTGACCCAGTACTTC
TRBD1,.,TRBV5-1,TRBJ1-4,CASSLEGAYYEKLFF,TGCGCCAGCAGCTTGGAGGGGGCCTATTATGAAAAACTGTTTTTT
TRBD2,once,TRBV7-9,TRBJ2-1,CASSRAALAAGIYNEQFF,TGTGCCAGCAGCCGAGCGGCCCTAGCGGCGGGGATCTACAATGAGCAGTTCTTC
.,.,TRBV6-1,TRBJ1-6,CATLGQGYSPLHF,TGTGCCACCCTGGGGCAGGGGTATTCACCCCTCCACTTT
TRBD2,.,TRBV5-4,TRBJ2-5,CASSRWGGAEETQYF,TGTGCCAGCAGCAGGTGGGGAGGGGCGGAGGAGACCCAGTACTTC
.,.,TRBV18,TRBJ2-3,CASSPPVGTDTQYF,TGTGCCAGCTCACCACCCGTGGGTACGGATACGCAGTATTTT
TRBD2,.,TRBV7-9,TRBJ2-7,CASSPRTSAGYEQYF,TGTGCCAGCAGCCCAAGGACTAGCGCGGGCTACGAGCAGTACTTC
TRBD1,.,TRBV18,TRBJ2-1,CASSPVQGAFDNEQFF,TGTGCCAGCTCACCAGTACAGGGGGCGTTCGACAATGAGCAGTTCTTC
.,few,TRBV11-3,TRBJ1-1,CASSARQNTEAFF,TGTGCCAGCAGCGCCCGACAGAACACTGAAGCTTTCTTT
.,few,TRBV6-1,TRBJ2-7,CASDAGGQTYEQYF,TGTGCCAGCGACGCGGGGGGACAGACCTACGAGCAGTACTTC
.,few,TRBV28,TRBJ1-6,CASSLQESPMYPLHF,TGTGCCAGCAGTTTACAAGAGTCCCCGATGTATCCCCTCCACTTT
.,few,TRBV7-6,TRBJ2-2,CASSLGNTGELFF,TGTGCCAGCAGCTTAGGGAACACCGGGGAGCTGTTTTTT
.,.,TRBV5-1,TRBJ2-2,CASSLGRTGPGELFF,TGCGCCAGCAGCTTGGGAAGAACAGGGCCCGGGGAGCTGTTTTTT
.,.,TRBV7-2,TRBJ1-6,CASRSANSPLHF,TGTGCCAGCCGGAGCGCTAATTCACCCCTCCACTTT
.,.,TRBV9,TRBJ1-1,CASSVGGGDTEAFF,TGTGCCAGCAGCGTAGGTGGGGGCGACACTGAAGCTTTCTTT
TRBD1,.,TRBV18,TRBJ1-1,CASSPGQGQTEAFF,TGTGCCAGCTCACCGGGACAGGGACAAACTGAAGCTTTCTTT
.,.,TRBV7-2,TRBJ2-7,CASSLVGGKQYF,TGTGCCAGCAGCTTAGTAGGGGGAAAGCAGTACTTC
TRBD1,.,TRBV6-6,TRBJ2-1,CASNRPGQGAAEQFF,TGTGCCAGCAACCGTCCGGGACAGGGGGCGGCTGAGCAGTTCTTC
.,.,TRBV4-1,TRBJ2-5,CASSPGGTGETQYF,TGCGCCAGCAGCCCTGGAGGGACCGGAGAGACCCAGTACTTC
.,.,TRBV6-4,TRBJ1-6,CASSDSRGSSPLHF,TGTGCCAGCAGTGACAGCAGGGGAAGTTCACCCCTCCACTTT
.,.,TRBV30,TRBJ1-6,CAWKITRDNNSPLHF,TGTGCCTGGAAAATAACCCGGGACAACAATTCACCCCTCCACTTT
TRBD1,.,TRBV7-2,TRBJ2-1,CASSPIRGDRGYEQFF,TGTGCCAGCAGCCCCATTAGGGGGGACAGGGGCTATGAGCAGTTCTTC
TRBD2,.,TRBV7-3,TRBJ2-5,CAGSLGRYSGGEETQYF,TGTGCCGGCAGCTTAGGGAGGTATAGCGGGGGAGAAGAGACCCAGTACTTC
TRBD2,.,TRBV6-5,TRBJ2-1,CASSYSGLAGVSGTVF,TGTGCCAGCAGTTACTCGGGGCTAGCGGGAGTGAGTGGTACGGTCTTC
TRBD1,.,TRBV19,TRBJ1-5,CASTDRAHSNQPQHF,TGTGCCAGTACGGACAGGGCCCATAGCAATCAGCCCCAGCATTTT
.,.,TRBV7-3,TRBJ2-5,CASSLQTSRQETQYF,TGTGCCAGCAGCCTCCAGACAAGTCGCCAAGAGACCCAGTACTTC
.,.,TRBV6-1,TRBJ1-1,CASSEQGRGTEAFF,TGTGCCAGCAGTGAACAGGGTCGTGGGACTGAAGCTTTCTTT
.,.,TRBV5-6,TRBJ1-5,CASSHYRGNQPQHF,TGTGCCAGCAGCCATTACAGGGGCAATCAGCCCCAGCATTTT
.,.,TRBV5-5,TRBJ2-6,CASSLSGNSGANVLTF,TGTGCCAGCAGCTTGTCCGGGAACTCTGGGGCCAACGTCCTGACTTTC